One and the same sample provided the 4 T cell receptor beta chains below, sequenced in a study of early T cells in non-severe SARS-CoV-2 infection. From the 5' RACE reads, TCRdb called clonotypes with MiXCR, one entry per CDR3 protein. The sample carries about 26,000 distinct CDR3 sequences, about 4.2% recorded once. Sequencing was carried out using whole blood. The receptors derive from an adult who was a healthcare worker with PCR-confirmed SARS-CoV-2 infection or an uninfected control (not recorded which).

Note on this clonotype: This clone may be a read error of a much larger clone one base away. The chain combines TRBV10-3 with TRBJ1-6; TRBD1 might be the D (6 bases). The CDR3 runs 12 residues. The germline CDR1 and CDR2 sequences are ENHRY and SYGVKD. CDR3 residues: CAIGRDNSPPHF. The CDR3 DNA is TGTGCCATCGGCCGGGACAATTCACCCCCCCACTTT.

The genes are TRBV20-1 and TRBJ2-5; 12 positions agree with TRBD2. The ends lost 6 bases at V and 4 bases at J; junction bases unmatched: 3. The CDR3 is made up of 13 amino acids. CDR1 is DFQATT, CDR2 SNEGSKA, per germline (reference sequence). This CDR3 reads CSAALAGGETQYF. The CDR3 DNA is TGCAGTGCCGCACTAGCGGGAGGAGAGACCCAGTACTTC.

This clonotype was detected many times. In nucleotides, the CDR3 is TGTGCCAGCACCCCCTGGGGACAGGGGTTCAACAATGAGCAGTTCTTC. Encoded protein: CASTPWGQGFNNEQFF. The rearrangement links TRBV12-3 or TRBV12-4 to TRBJ2-1; 10 bases match TRBD1. Trimming at V came to 7 bases and at J to 5 bases, leaving 11 bases not matched to a gene. This CDR3 comprises 16 residues.

Ten or more counts support this clonotype. The chain joins TRBV5-1 to TRBJ2-1; D remains unclear. CDR1 is SGHRS, CDR2 YFSETQ, per germline. V was clipped by 2 bases and J by 5 bases, with 8 bases between them. This CDR3 has 13 residues. The CDR3 DNA reads as TGCGCCAGCAGCTTAAGAGAAAACAATGAGCAGTTCTTC. It specifies CASSLRENNEQFF. The whole variable domain, remainder taken from reference TRBV5-1 and TRBJ2-1, is KAGVTQTPRYLIKTRGQQVTLSCSPISGHRSVSWYQQTPGQGLQFLFEYFSETQRNKGNFPGRFSGRQFSNSRSEMNVSTLELGDSALYLCASSLRENNEQFFGPGTRLTVL.